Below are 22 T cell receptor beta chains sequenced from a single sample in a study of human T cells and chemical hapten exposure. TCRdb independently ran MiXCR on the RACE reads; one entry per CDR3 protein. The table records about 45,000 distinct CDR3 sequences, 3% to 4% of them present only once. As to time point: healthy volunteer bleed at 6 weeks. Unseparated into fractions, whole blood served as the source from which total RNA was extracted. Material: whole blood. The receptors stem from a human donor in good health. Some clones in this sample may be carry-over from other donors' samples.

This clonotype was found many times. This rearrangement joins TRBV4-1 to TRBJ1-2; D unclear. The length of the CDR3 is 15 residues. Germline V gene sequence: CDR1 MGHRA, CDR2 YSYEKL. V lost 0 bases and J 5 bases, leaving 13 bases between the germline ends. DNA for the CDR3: TGCGCCAGCAGCCAAGAAGCCCAGGAAGGGTATGGCTACACCTTC. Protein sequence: CASSQEAQEGYGYTF.

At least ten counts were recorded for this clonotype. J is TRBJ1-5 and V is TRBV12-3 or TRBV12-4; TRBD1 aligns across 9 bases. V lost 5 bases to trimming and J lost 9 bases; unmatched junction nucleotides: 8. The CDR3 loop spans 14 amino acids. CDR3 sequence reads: CASSPDRGSLPQHF. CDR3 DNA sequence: TGTGCCAGCAGTCCCGACAGGGGGAGTTTGCCCCAGCATTTT.

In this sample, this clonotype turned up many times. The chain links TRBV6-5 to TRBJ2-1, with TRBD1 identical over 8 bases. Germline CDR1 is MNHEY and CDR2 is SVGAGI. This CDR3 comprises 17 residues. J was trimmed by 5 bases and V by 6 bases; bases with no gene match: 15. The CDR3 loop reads CASSLPPRGRFDNEQFF. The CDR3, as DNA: TGTGCCAGCAGCCTACCCCCCAGGGGGCGATTCGACAATGAGCAGTTCTTC.

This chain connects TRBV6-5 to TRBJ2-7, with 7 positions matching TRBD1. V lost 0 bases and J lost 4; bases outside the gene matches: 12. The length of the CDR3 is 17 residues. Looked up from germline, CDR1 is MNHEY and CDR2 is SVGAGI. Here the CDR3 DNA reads TGTGCCAGCAGTTACTCGGGCCTGGAGACAGGGCAATACGAGCAGTACTTC. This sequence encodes CASSYSGLETGQYEQYF.

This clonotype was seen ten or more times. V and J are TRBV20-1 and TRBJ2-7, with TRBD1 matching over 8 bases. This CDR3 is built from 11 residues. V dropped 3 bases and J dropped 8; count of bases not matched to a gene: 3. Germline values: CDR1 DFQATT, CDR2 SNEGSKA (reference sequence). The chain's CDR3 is CSARTGDQQYF. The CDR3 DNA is TGCAGTGCTAGGACAGGGGACCAGCAGTACTTC.

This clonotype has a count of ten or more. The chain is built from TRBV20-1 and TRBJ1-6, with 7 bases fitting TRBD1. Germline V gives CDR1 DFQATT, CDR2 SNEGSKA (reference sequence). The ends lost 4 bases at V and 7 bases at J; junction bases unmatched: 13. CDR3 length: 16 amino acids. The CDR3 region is CSATPGQPLPNSPLHF. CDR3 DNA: TGCAGTGCTACTCCGGGACAGCCGCTTCCAAATTCACCCCTCCACTTT.

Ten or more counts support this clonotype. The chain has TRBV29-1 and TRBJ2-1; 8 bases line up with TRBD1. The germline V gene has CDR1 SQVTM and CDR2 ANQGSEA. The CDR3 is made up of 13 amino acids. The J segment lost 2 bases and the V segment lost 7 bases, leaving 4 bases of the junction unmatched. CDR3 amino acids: CSDQGATYNEQFF. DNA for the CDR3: TGCAGCGATCAGGGGGCCACCTACAATGAGCAGTTCTTC.

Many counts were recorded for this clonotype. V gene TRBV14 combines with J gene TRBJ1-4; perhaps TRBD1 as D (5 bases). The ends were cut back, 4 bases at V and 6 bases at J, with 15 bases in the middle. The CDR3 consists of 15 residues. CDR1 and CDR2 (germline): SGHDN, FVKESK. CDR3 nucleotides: TGTGCCAGCAGCCGGACGACAGCATGGGATGAAAAACTGTTTTTT. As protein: CASSRTTAWDEKLFF.

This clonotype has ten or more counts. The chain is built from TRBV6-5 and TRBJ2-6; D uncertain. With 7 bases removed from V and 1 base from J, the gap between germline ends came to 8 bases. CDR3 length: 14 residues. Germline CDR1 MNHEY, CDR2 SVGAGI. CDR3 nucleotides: TGTGCCAGCAATGAAAGGTCTGGGGCCAACGTCCTGACTTTC. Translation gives CASNERSGANVLTF.

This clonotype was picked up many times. The CDR3 DNA is TGTGCCAGCAGCCAAGGCGGGCTTGAGCAGTTCTTC. Translated: CASSQGGLEQFF. The genes are TRBV3-1 and TRBJ2-1; TRBD2 is a possible D gene (5 bases). Germline V CDR1 and CDR2: LGHDT, YNNKEL (reference sequence). The CDR3 is made up of 12 amino acids. Trimming left V 1 base short and J 9 bases short, with 7 bases between.

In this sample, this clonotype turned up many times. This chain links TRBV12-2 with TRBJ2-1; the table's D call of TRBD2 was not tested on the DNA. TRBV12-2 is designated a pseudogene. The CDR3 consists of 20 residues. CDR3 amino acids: CASRLDRLAGFRRNYNEQFF. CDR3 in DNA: TGTGCAAGTCGCTTAGACAGACTAGCGGGATTCCGGAGGAATTACAATGAGCAGTTCTTC.

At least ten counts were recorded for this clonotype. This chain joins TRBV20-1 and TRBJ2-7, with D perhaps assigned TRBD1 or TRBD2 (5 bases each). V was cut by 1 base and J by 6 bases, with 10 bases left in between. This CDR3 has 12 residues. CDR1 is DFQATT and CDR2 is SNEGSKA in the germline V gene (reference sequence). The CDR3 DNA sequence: TGCAGTGCTAGAGGGGGACGGCGCGAGCAGTACTTC. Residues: CSARGGRREQYF.

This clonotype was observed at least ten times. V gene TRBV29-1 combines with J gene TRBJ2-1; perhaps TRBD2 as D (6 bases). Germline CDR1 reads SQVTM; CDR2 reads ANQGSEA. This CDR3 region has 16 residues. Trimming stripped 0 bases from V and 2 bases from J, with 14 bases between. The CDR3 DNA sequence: TGCAGCGTTGAAGATCAATGGAGACTAGCCTACAATGAGCAGTTCTTC. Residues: CSVEDQWRLAYNEQFF.

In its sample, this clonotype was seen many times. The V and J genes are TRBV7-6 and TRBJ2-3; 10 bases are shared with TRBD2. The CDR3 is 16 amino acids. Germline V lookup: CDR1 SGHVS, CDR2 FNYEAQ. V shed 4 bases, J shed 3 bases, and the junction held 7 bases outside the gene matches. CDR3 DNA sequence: TGTGCCAGCAGCTCGCGGACTAGCGGCATAACAGATACGCAGTATTTT. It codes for CASSSRTSGITDTQYF.

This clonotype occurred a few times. The CDR3 DNA reads TGTGCCTGGAGTGTAATGGGGCCGAACACCGGGGAGCTGTTTTTT. Encoded protein: CAWSVMGPNTGELFF. V usage is TRBV30 and J usage is TRBJ2-2; D perhaps matches TRBD1 (5 bases). V lost 0 bases to trimming and J lost 0 bases, with 8 bases between them. CDR3 length: 15 residues. Germline V lookup: CDR1 GTSNPN, CDR2 SVGIG (reference sequence).

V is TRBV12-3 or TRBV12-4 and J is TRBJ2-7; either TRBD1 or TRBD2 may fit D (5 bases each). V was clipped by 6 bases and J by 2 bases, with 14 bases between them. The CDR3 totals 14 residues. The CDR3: CASRGPISPYEQYF. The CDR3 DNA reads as TGTGCCAGCAGGGGACCGATATCACCCTACGAGCAGTACTTC.

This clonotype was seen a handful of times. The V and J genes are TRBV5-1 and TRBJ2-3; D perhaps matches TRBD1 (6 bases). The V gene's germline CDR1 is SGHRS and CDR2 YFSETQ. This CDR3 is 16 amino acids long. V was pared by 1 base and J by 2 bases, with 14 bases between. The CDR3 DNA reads TGCGCCAGCAGCTTGAGACCAGGGGCTGACACAGATACGCAGTATTTT. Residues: CASSLRPGADTDTQYF.

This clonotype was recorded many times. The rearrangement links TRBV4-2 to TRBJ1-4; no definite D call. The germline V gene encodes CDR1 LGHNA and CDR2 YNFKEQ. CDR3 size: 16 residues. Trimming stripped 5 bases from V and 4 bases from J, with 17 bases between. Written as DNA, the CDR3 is TGTGCCAGCAGCGAAAAAGATGGGCCCCTTAATGAAAAACTGTTTTTT. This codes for CASSEKDGPLNEKLFF.

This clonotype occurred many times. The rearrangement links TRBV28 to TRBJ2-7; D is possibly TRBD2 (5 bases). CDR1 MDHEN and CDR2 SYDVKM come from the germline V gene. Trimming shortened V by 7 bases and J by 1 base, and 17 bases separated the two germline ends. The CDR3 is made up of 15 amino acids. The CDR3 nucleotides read TGTGCCAGCACCGCCACCGGGCCGGGGTCCTACGAGCAGTACTTC. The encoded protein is CASTATGPGSYEQYF.

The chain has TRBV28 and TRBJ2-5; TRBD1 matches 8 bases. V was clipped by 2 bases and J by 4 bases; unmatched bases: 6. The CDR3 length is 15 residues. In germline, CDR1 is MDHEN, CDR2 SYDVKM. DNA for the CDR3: TGTGCCAGCAGTTTAGTCCAGGGGGCGCGAGAGACCCAGTACTTC. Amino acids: CASSLVQGARETQYF.

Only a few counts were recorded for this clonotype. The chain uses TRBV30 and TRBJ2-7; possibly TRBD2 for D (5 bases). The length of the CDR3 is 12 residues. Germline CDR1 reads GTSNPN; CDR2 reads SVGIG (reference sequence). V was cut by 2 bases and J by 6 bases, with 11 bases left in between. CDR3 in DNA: TGTGCCTGGAGTCGGGGTCTCGCCGAGCAGTACTTC. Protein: CAWSRGLAEQYF.

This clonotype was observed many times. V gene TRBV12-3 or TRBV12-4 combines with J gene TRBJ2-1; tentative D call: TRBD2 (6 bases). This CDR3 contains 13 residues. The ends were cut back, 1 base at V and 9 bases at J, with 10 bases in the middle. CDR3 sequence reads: CASSLGLAPEQFF. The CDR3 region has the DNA TGTGCCAGCAGTTTAGGCCTAGCGCCTGAGCAGTTCTTC.